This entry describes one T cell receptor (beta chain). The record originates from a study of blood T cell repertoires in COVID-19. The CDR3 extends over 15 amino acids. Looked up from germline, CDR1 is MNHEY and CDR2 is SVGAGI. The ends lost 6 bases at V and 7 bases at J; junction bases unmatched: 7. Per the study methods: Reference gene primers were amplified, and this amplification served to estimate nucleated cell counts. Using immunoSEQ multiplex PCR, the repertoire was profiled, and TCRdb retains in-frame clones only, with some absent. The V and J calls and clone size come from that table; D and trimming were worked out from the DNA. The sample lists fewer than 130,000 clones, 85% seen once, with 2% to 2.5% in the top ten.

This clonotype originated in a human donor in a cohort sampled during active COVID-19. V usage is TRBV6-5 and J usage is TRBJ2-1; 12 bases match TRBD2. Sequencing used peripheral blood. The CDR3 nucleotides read TGTGCCAGCAGAGCTAGCGGGAGGGCCTGGAATGAGCAGTTCTTC. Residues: CASRASGRAWNEQFF.